This T cell receptor beta chain came from a study of neurological immune-mediated disorders. TCRdb fed the 5' RACE reads into MiXCR, producing one record per CDR3 protein. This sample yields around 71,000 distinct CDR3 sequences, of which approximately 14% are seen a single time; approximately 4.2% belongs to the top ten. The germline V gene encodes CDR1 MGHRA and CDR2 YSYEKL. J was trimmed by 6 bases and V by 3 bases; bases with no gene match: 4. The CDR3 runs 14 residues. Study-level points and caveats: None of the CDR3 amino acid sequences found in expanded clones was shared across subjects. This suggests that the TCR-beta repertoires were private in all groups.

This sample's time point: longitudinal time-point 1 (baseline). This clonotype was observed at least ten times. Its antigen is not identified. The chain has TRBV4-1 and TRBJ2-3; 9 nucleotides agree with TRBD2. The TCR was taken from a female donor with HTLV-1-associated myelopathy (HAM/TSP). The source material was PBMCs. The CDR3 region has the DNA TGCGCCAGCAGCCATCCCGCGGGAGGGGATACGCAGTATTTT. Protein sequence: CASSHPAGGDTQYF.